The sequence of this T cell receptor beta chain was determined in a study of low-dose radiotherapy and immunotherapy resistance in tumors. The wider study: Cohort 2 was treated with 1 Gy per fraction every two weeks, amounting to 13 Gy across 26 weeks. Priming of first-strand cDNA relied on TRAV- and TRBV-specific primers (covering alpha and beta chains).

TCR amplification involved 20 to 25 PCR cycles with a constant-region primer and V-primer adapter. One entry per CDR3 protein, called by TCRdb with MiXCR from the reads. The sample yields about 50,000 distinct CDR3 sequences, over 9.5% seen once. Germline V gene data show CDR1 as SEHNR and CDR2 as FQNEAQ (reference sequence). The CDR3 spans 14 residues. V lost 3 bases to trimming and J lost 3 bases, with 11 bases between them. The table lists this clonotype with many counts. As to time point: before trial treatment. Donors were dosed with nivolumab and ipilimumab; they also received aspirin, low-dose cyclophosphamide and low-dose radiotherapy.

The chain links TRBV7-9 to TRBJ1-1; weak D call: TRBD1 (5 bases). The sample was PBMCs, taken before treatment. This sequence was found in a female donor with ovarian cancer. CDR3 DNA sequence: TGTGCCAGCAGCTTTGACAGAGGGCACACTGAAGCTTTCTTT. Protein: CASSFDRGHTEAFF. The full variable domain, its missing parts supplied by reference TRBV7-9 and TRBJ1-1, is DTGVSQNPRHKITKRGQNVTFRCDPISEHNRLYWYRQTLGQGPEFLTYFQNEAQLEKSRLLSDRFSAERPKGSFSTLEIQRTEQGDSAMYLCASSFDRGHTEAFFGQGTRLTVV.